One and the same sample provided the 14 T cell receptor beta chains below, sequenced in a study of cytomegalovirus exposure and HLA in healthy donors. PCR was performed using 60 Vbeta and 13 Jbeta primers. TCRdb's copy holds only in-frame clones and misses some; the assay was immunoSEQ multiplex PCR. The sample includes some 200,000 clones, around three quarters of them seen just once. The sample was PBMCs. The source of these receptors is a woman in her twenties or thirties in good health and CMV-seropositive.

The chain links TRBV4-3 to TRBJ1-2; a possible D gene is TRBD1 (5 bases). Germline CDR1 and CDR2: LGHNA and YSLEER. The CDR3 consists of 14 residues. V lost 4 bases, J lost 8 bases, and 17 bases lay in between. The CDR3 DNA follows: TGCGCCAGCAGCCTTAAAGGAGGGACGAAGGGCTACACCTTC. Protein: CASSLKGGTKGYTF.

This clone occurred a few times. J is TRBJ2-1 and V is TRBV5-1; 13 positions match TRBD2. This CDR3 spans 16 amino acids. Germline lookup yields CDR1 SGHRS and CDR2 YFSETQ. Trimming removed 3 bases from V and 6 bases from J; junction bases left unmatched: 6. The CDR3 bases are TGCGCCAGCAGCTCATTACTAGCGGGGGGGCGCAATGAGCAGTTCTTC. As protein: CASSSLLAGGRNEQFF.

This chain links TRBV9 with TRBJ2-1; tentatively, D is TRBD1 (9 bases). The germline V gene encodes CDR1 SGDLS and CDR2 YYNGEE. V lost 5 bases and J 7 bases, leaving 22 bases between the germline ends. This CDR3 has 16 amino acids. The CDR3 bases are TGTGCCAGCAGTCGGGGGGGGGACAGGGCCTCTAATGAGCAGTTCTTC. This sequence encodes CASSRGGDRASNEQFF. The complete variable domain, with remaining parts taken from reference TRBV9 and TRBJ2-1, reads DSGVTQTPKHLITATGQRVTLRCSPRSGDLSVYWYQQSLDQGLQFLIQYYNGEERAKGNILERFSAQQFPDLHSELNLSSLELGDSALYFCASSRGGDRASNEQFFGPGTRLTVL.

The chain has TRBV7-2 and TRBJ1-5, with TRBD1 matching over 7 bases. V lost 4 bases to trimming and J lost 5 bases; unmatched junction nucleotides: 2. Germline V gene lookup returns CDR1 SGHTA and CDR2 FQGNSA. The CDR3 loop spans 13 amino acids. CDR3 sequence (DNA): TGTGCCAGCAGCTCCGACAGGGATCAGCCCCAGCATTTT. Its protein is CASSSDRDQPQHF. The whole variable domain, remainder taken from reference TRBV7-2 and TRBJ1-5, is GAGVSQSPSNKVTEKGKDVELRCDPISGHTALYWYRQSLGQGLEFLIYFQGNSAPDKSGLPSDRFSAERTGGSVSTLTIQRTQQEDSAVYLCASSSDRDQPQHFGDGTRLSIL.

The CDR3 loop reads CASSSQGTQYF. The CDR3 DNA reads TGTGCCAGCAGCTCACAGGGAACCCAGTACTTC. The chain combines TRBV13 with TRBJ2-5; D possibly corresponds to TRBD1 (6 bases). Germline-derived CDR1 and CDR2 are PRHDT and FYEKMQ (reference sequence). CDR3 length equals 11 residues. The V and J ends lost 4 bases and 8 bases respectively, with 8 bases between them.

The chain couples TRBV5-8 to TRBJ2-1; weak D call: TRBD2 (6 bases). This CDR3 spans 12 amino acids. From germline, CDR1 is SGHTS and CDR2 YDEGEE. Trimming cost V 3 bases and J 7 bases, with 8 bases left between them. In DNA form, the CDR3 reads TGTGCCAGCAGCTGGGGGGTAAATGAGCAGTTCTTC. This encodes CASSWGVNEQFF.

This clone occurred a few times. This sequence joins TRBV11-2 and TRBJ1-6; D is unresolved. CDR1 is SGHAT, CDR2 FQNNGV, per germline. This CDR3 comprises 12 residues. Trimming shortened V by 0 bases and J by 14 bases, and 8 bases separated the two germline ends. The CDR3 nucleotides read TGTGCCAGCAGCTTAGATCGCTATTCCCTCCACTTT. This encodes CASSLDRYSLHF.

Details on this clone: One end of the junction fails to match germline, which may point to a read error. The rearrangement joins TRBV27 to TRBJ1-5; perhaps TRBD1 as D (5 bases). The CDR3 is made up of 17 amino acids. The V gene's germline CDR1 is MNHEY and CDR2 SMNVEV (reference sequence). CDR3 bases: TGTGCTAGCAGGCGAGTGGGGCTCTCAGGCCAAAATCAGCCCCAGCATTTT. It specifies CASRRVGLSGQNQPQHF.

This sequence joins TRBV6-5 and TRBJ2-3; 7 bases agree with TRBD1. The V segment lost 8 bases and the J segment 2 bases; nucleotides outside the gene matches: 7. Looked up from germline, CDR1 is MNHEY and CDR2 is SVGAGI. The CDR3 is made up of 14 amino acids. CDR3 protein: CASGKGAHTDTQYF. For the CDR3, the DNA is TGTGCCAGCGGAAAGGGGGCGCACACAGATACGCAGTATTTT.

The chain employs TRBV30 and TRBJ2-2; TRBD2 matches 9 bases. Unmatched junction bases numbered 5, after V lost 3 bases and J lost 6 bases. The V gene's germline CDR1 is GTSNPN and CDR2 SVGIG (reference sequence). CDR3 length: 14 amino acids. The CDR3 DNA reads TGTGCCTGGAGCTCTGGACTAGCGTCCGGGGAGCTGTTTTTT. Amino acids: CAWSSGLASGELFF.

The V call is TRBV18, the J call TRBJ1-1; D perhaps matches TRBD1 (5 bases). V lost 4 bases and J lost 1, with 13 bases in between. CDR3 length: 15 residues. The germline gives CDR1 KGHSH, CDR2 LQKENI. The CDR3 nucleotides are TGTGCCAGCTCACGGTTTCCAGGGTCGAACACTGAAGCTTTCTTT. Translated: CASSRFPGSNTEAFF.

The chain has TRBV27 and TRBJ1-2; perhaps TRBD1 as D (5 bases). The CDR3 runs 17 residues. The germline V and J ends were trimmed by 3 bases and 4 bases, with 21 bases remaining between them. Germline V gene sequence: CDR1 MNHEY, CDR2 SMNVEV (reference sequence). This CDR3 is CASSFSGQGETPYGYTF. The CDR3 DNA reads TGTGCCAGCAGTTTCAGCGGGCAGGGCGAAACCCCCTATGGCTACACCTTC.

The genes are TRBV7-2 and TRBJ2-3, with 9 bases identical to TRBD2. Germline-derived CDR1 and CDR2 are SGHTA and FQGNSA. The CDR3 sequence is 17 residues long. After removal of 1 base from V and 5 bases from J, the junction contained 10 bases not matched to a gene. CDR3: CASSLGGRGGHGDTQYF. In nucleotides, the CDR3 is TGTGCCAGCAGCTTAGGCGGGCGGGGGGGCCATGGAGATACGCAGTATTTT.

This sequence joins TRBV19 and TRBJ1-5; 9 bases align to TRBD1. The CDR3 extends over 17 amino acids. The V gene end was trimmed by 5 bases and the J gene end by 1 base; junction bases not matched to a gene: 9. Germline V gene data show CDR1 as LNHDA and CDR2 as SQIVND (reference sequence). The CDR3 spells CASSFPDRGRSNQPQHF. The CDR3 DNA reads TGTGCCAGTAGTTTCCCGGACAGGGGAAGGAGCAATCAGCCCCAGCATTTT.